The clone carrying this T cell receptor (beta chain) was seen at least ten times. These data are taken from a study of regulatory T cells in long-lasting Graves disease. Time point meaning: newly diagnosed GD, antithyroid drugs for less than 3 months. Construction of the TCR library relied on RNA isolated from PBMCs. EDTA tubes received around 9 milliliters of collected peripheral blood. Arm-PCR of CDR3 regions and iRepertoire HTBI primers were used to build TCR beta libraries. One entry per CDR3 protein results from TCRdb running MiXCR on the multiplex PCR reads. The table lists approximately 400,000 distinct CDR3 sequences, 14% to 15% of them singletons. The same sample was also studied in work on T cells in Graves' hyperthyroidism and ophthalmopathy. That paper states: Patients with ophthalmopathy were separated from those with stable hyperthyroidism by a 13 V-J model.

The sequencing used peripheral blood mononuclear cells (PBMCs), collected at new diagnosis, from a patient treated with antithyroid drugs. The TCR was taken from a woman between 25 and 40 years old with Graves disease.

CDR3 in DNA: TGTGCCAGCAGAGCCCTAGCGGGATTTGGAGATGAGCAGTTCTTC. Protein: CASRALAGFGDEQFF. This chain links TRBV12-3 or TRBV12-4 with TRBJ2-1, with 9 bases lining up with TRBD2. The V gene end was trimmed by 6 bases and the J gene end by 8 bases; junction bases not matched to a gene: 11. CDR3 size: 15 residues.